These 20 T cell receptor beta chains were all obtained from the same sample, sequenced in a study of cytomegalovirus exposure and HLA in healthy donors. Assay: immunoSEQ multiplex PCR; the TCRdb copy retains only in-frame clones and omits some. The table shows some 90,000 clones, with around 96% occurring only once. The sample comprised PBMCs. The receptors stem from a man between 18 and 29 years old in good health and CMV-seronegative.

The chain carries TRBV7-8 and TRBJ2-7; D possibly corresponds to TRBD1 (5 bases). The CDR3 has 17 residues. In germline, CDR1 is SGHVS, CDR2 FQNEAQ. The V gene lost 1 base and the J gene lost 1 base, with 17 bases spanning the gap. The CDR3 DNA is TGTGCCAGCAGCTTAGTTCGAAGGGGCTTCTTATCCTACGAGCAGTACGTC. Its translation is CASSLVRRGFLSYEQYV.

This chain uses TRBV5-1 with TRBJ1-4; 7 bases match TRBD1. V gave up 3 bases and J gave up 8 bases; unmatched junction bases: 10. The CDR3 is 15 amino acids. The germline V gene has CDR1 SGHRS and CDR2 YFSETQ. CDR3 coding DNA: TGCGCCAGCAGCTCCACAGGGGACCCGAGCGAAAAACTGTTTTTT. It encodes CASSSTGDPSEKLFF.

V usage is TRBV6-9 and J usage is TRBJ2-1; tentative D call: TRBD2 (6 bases). The CDR3 spans 15 residues. Germline V gives CDR1 MNHGY, CDR2 SVAAGI. Trimming shortened V by 4 bases and J by 4 bases, and 14 bases separated the two germline ends. The CDR3 loop is CASSFSGEWYNEQFF. For the CDR3, the DNA is TGTGCCAGCAGTTTTAGCGGAGAATGGTACAATGAGCAGTTCTTC.

The CDR3 bases are TGTGCCAGCAGCGCCCCCCCAGGTTCCTTGACCGGGGAGCTGTTTTTT. It codes for CASSAPPGSLTGELFF. The chain carries TRBV9 and TRBJ2-2; D is uncertain. The germline V gene has CDR1 SGDLS and CDR2 YYNGEE. This CDR3 comprises 16 residues. V lost 3 bases to trimming and J lost 5 bases, with 17 bases between them. The full variable domain, rest sourced from reference TRBV9 and TRBJ2-2, is DSGVTQTPKHLITATGQRVTLRCSPRSGDLSVYWYQQSLDQGLQFLIQYYNGEERAKGNILERFSAQQFPDLHSELNLSSLELGDSALYFCASSAPPGSLTGELFFGEGSRLTVL.

This chain links TRBV11-1 with TRBJ2-7; 7 bases match TRBD1. This CDR3 contains 15 residues. The germline gives CDR1 SGHAT, CDR2 FQDESV (reference sequence). Trimming at V came to 6 bases and at J to 4 bases, leaving 12 bases not matched to a gene. For the CDR3, the DNA is TGTGCCAGCAGTCTTAAACCGGGACAGCCATACGAGCAGTACTTC. This translates into CASSLKPGQPYEQYF.

The chain recombines TRBV5-1 with TRBJ1-2; TRBD1 aligns across 8 bases. J lost 3 bases, V lost 6 bases, and 4 bases had no gene match. This CDR3 has 13 residues. CDR1 and CDR2 (germline): SGHRS, YFSETQ. This chain's CDR3 is CASNKGQDYGYTF. The CDR3 region has the DNA TGCGCCAGCAACAAGGGACAGGACTATGGCTACACCTTC. Using reference TRBV5-1 and TRBJ1-2 for the parts outside the CDR3, the full variable domain is KAGVTQTPRYLIKTRGQQVTLSCSPISGHRSVSWYQQTPGQGLQFLFEYFSETQRNKGNFPGRFSGRQFSNSRSEMNVSTLELGDSALYLCASNKGQDYGYTFGSGTRLTVV.

The genes are TRBV2 and TRBJ2-1, with D perhaps matching TRBD2 (6 bases). The V and J ends lost 4 bases and 8 bases respectively, with 12 bases between them. CDR3 length equals 13 residues. Germline CDR1 SNHLY, CDR2 FYNNEI. In DNA, the CDR3 is TGTGCCAGCAGTGCTAACCGGAGGGATGAGCAGTTCTTC. This sequence encodes CASSANRRDEQFF.

This chain links TRBV5-1 with TRBJ2-1, with 7 nucleotides matching TRBD2. CDR1 and CDR2 from the germline V gene are SGHRS and YFSETQ. The CDR3 is made up of 15 amino acids. V trimming: 3 bases; J trimming: 7 bases; junction bases outside the gene matches: 10. The CDR3 protein is CASSSARLAGNEQFF. CDR3 sequence (DNA): TGCGCCAGCAGCTCCGCCCGACTAGCTGGAAATGAGCAGTTCTTC.

CDR3 bases: TGTGCCAGCAGTGACAGGGACAGGGGCACAGATACGCAGTATTTT. It specifies CASSDRDRGTDTQYF. The rearrangement joins TRBV6-4 to TRBJ2-3; 9 bases fit TRBD1. Germline CDR1 MRHNA, CDR2 SNTAGT. With V trimmed by 2 bases and J by 1 base, 1 base remained unmatched. This CDR3 has 15 amino acids.

V gene TRBV7-2 combines with J gene TRBJ2-1; D unresolved. V was trimmed by 2 bases and J by 8 bases, leaving 10 bases between them. The CDR3 has 13 residues. CDR1 SGHTA and CDR2 FQGNSA come from the germline V gene. The CDR3 here is CASSLRRIDEQFF. The CDR3 DNA sequence: TGTGCCAGCAGCTTACGCAGGATCGATGAGCAGTTCTTC.

The rearrangement joins TRBV19 to TRBJ2-4, with a tentative D call TRBD2 (5 bases). CDR3 length: 16 residues. Trimming stripped 3 bases from V and 1 base from J, with 13 bases between. Per germline, CDR1 LNHDA and CDR2 SQIVND (reference sequence). The CDR3 DNA reads as TGTGCCAGTAGTATGGGTGGGAGAAGTGCCAAAAACATTCAGTACTTC. Translating it yields CASSMGGRSAKNIQYF.

The rearrangement links TRBV9 to TRBJ2-4; TRBD2 is a possible D gene (6 bases). This CDR3 comprises 15 residues. The germline V gene encodes CDR1 SGDLS and CDR2 YYNGEE. V was cut by 4 bases and J by 8 bases, with 19 bases left in between. The DNA for the CDR3 is TGTGCCAGCAGCACCCGGGGACTCCCCGGGGACATTCAGTACTTC. Translated, it gives CASSTRGLPGDIQYF.

The V call is TRBV4-3, the J call TRBJ2-1; D perhaps matches TRBD2 (5 bases). CDR1 LGHNA and CDR2 YSLEER come from the germline V gene. Trimming cost V 2 bases and J 4 bases, with 24 bases left between them. The CDR3 has 19 residues. In nucleotides, the CDR3 is TGCGCCAGCAGCCAAAAGGGAAAGACGTTCAGCGGAGATTACAATGAGCAGTTCTTC. This sequence encodes CASSQKGKTFSGDYNEQFF.

J is TRBJ2-5 and V is TRBV5-8; D perhaps matches TRBD1 (6 bases). The CDR3 extends over 13 amino acids. Per the germline V gene, CDR1 is SGHTS and CDR2 is YDEGEE. V was pared by 0 bases and J by 5 bases, with 8 bases between. DNA for the CDR3: TGTGCCAGCAGCTTGGCAGGGGTCGAGACCCAGTACTTC. Its protein product is CASSLAGVETQYF.

The V and J genes are TRBV10-1 and TRBJ2-3, with D perhaps matching TRBD2 (5 bases). Germline V gives CDR1 WNHNN, CDR2 SYGVQD (reference sequence). V shed 1 base and J shed 6 bases, with 14 bases lying between them. This CDR3 is 15 amino acids long. The CDR3 sequence: CASSEFERFEDTQYF. The CDR3 nucleotides read TGCGCCAGCAGTGAGTTCGAGCGGTTCGAGGATACGCAGTATTTT.

The chain recombines TRBV7-9 with TRBJ1-2; D perhaps matches TRBD1 (6 bases). V lost 11 bases and J lost 4, with 11 bases in between. The CDR3 is 11 residues long. CDR1 and CDR2 from the germline V gene are SEHNR and FQNEAQ (reference sequence). The CDR3 nucleotides are TGTGCCTCAGGACAGAGCTATGGCTACACCTTC. Its protein is CASGQSYGYTF.

V and J are TRBV6-1 and TRBJ2-7, with 8 bases lining up with TRBD1. The germline V gene encodes CDR1 MNHNS and CDR2 SASEGT. This CDR3 is built from 14 residues. V gave up 6 bases and J gave up 3 bases; unmatched junction bases: 7. The CDR3 region has the DNA TGTGCCAGCAGACCAGGGGGCGATCTCTACGAGCAGTACTTC. Translating it yields CASRPGGDLYEQYF.

The rearrangement joins TRBV10-3 to TRBJ2-1; 9 nucleotides line up with TRBD1. Per the germline V gene, CDR1 is ENHRY and CDR2 is SYGVKD. J lost 11 bases, V lost 3 bases, and 11 bases had no gene match. CDR3 length: 15 residues. In DNA form, the CDR3 reads TGTGCCATCAGTGAATCGGGGACAGGGAAGTATAAGCAGTTCTTC. Its translation: CAISESGTGKYKQFF.

The J gene is TRBJ2-1, the V gene TRBV7-9; D unclear. The V end was cut by 2 bases, the J end by 4 bases, with 9 bases between. The CDR3 extends over 14 amino acids. Germline CDR1 is SEHNR and CDR2 is FQNEAQ (reference sequence). This CDR3 reads CASSLQSEYNEQFF. The CDR3 DNA sequence: TGTGCCAGCAGCTTACAATCAGAATACAATGAGCAGTTCTTC.

This chain links TRBV2 with TRBJ2-4; D remains unclear. This CDR3 region has 14 residues. Per the germline V gene, CDR1 is SNHLY and CDR2 is FYNNEI. Between the trimmed V and J ends, which lost 6 bases and 3 bases, there was a span of 12 bases. CDR3 sequence reads: CASRISYGKNIQYF. In DNA form, the CDR3 reads TGTGCCAGCAGGATCAGTTATGGCAAAAACATTCAGTACTTC.